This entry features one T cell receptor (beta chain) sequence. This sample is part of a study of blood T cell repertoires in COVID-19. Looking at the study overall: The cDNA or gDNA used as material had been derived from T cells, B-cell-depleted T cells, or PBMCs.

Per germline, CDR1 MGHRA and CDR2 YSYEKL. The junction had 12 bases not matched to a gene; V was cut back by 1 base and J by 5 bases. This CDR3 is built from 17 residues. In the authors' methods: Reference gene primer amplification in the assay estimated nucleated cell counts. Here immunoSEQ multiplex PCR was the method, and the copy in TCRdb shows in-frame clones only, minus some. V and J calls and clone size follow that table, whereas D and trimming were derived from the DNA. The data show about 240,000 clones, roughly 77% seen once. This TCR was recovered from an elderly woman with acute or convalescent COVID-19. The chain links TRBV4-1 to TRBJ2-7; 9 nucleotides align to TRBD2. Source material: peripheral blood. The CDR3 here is CASSQVYVKREDDEQYF. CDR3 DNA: TGCGCCAGCAGCCAAGTTTATGTGAAGCGGGAGGATGACGAGCAGTACTTC.